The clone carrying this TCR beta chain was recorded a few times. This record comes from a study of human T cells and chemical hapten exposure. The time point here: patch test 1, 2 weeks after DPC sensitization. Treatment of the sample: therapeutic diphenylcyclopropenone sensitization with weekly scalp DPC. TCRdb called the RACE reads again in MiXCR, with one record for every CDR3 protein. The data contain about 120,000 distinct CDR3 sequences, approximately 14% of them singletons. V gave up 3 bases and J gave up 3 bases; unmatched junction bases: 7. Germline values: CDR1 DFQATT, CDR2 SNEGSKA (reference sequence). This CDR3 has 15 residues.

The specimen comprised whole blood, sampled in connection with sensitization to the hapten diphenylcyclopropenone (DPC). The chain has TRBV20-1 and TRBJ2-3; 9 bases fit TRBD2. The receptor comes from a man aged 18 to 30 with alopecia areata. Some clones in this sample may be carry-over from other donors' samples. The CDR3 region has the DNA TGCAGTGCTAGTTCAGCGGGGGGCCGGACAGATACGCAGTATTTT. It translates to CSASSAGGRTDTQYF.